This TCR beta chain was captured by sequencing in a study of shared clonotypes between healthy human individuals. Study as a whole: A donor's plate count was three for CD4 naive and three for CD4 memory; CD8 naive had two and CD8 memory one.

The CDR3 sequence is 14 residues long. CDR1 is MNHNY, CDR2 SVGAGI, per germline (reference sequence). Trimming removed 2 bases from V and 3 bases from J, with 10 bases in between. Study-wide results and limits: Incompleteness in sorted-subset sequencing, despite large depth, was shown by rarefaction. Naive subsets, compared against memory subsets, generally had larger estimated richness values.

On this clone: Its antigen is currently unknown.

Produced via immunoSEQ multiplex PCR; TCRdb's table is partial and in-frame only. In the table there are 800,000 to 1,200,000 clones, about 84% of which are singletons. The V gene is TRBV6-6, the J gene TRBJ1-1; D is unresolved. This TCR derives from a man younger than 35 in good health. Some clones in this sample may be carry-over from other donors' samples. The source material was memory CD4+ T cells from PBMCs. Subset noted: CD45RA-negative fraction. This CDR3 reads CASSYRERDTEAFF. For the CDR3, the DNA is TGTGCCAGCAGTTACAGGGAGAGGGACACTGAAGCTTTCTTT.